This section outlines one T cell receptor beta chain sequence together with its context. What it binds is unknown. The sample belongs to a study of cytomegalovirus exposure and HLA in healthy donors. General study results and limits: Later analysis showed most CMV-associated TCR beta chains appearing HLA-restricted. According to an earlier analysis, most TCR beta V segments yielded productive rearrangements about 87% or about 30% of the time. Later on, a genetic analysis was performed. It linked a missense variant in DCLRE1C with V- and J-gene trimming of TCR beta.

The V end was cut by 6 bases, the J end by 8 bases, with 20 bases between. The germline gives CDR1 SQVTM, CDR2 ANQGSEA. CDR3 length: 13 amino acids. Both 60 Vbeta primers and 13 Jbeta primers went into the PCR. The method was immunoSEQ multiplex PCR; TCRdb's version includes in-frame clones alone and lacks a portion of them. The sample carries about 120,000 clones, over 60% recorded once. The rearrangement joins TRBV29-1 to TRBJ2-7; D is perhaps TRBD1 (6 bases). The sample taken for sequencing was PBMCs. This receptor was identified in a woman aged 60-75 years in good health and CMV-seropositive. The CDR3 DNA reads as TGCAGCGTCGCCAGAGAACAGGGTCCGAAGCAGTACTTC. Its translation is CSVAREQGPKQYF.